This T cell receptor beta chain emerged from a study of blood T cell repertoires in COVID-19. The CDR3 length is 17 residues. Germline V lookup: CDR1 LNHNV, CDR2 YYDKDF (reference sequence). J gave up 3 bases and V 1 base, and 9 bases lay outside the gene matches. Repertoires were generated with immunoSEQ multiplex PCR, while TCRdb's copy carries only in-frame clones and drops some. The sample comprises over 55,000 clones, 75% to 85% of which are singletons, and under 35% rests with the top ten. The sequence derives from a human donor in a cohort sampled during active COVID-19. The sequencing sample was made of peripheral blood. This chain joins TRBV15 and TRBJ2-3; 8 nucleotides agree with TRBD2. In DNA form, the CDR3 reads TGTGCCACCAGCAGAGGGTTAGCGGGACATACAACAGATACGCAGTATTTT. Protein: CATSRGLAGHTTDTQYF. Full variable domain (remainder filled in from reference TRBV15 and TRBJ2-3): DAMVIQNPRYQVTQFGKPVTLSCSQTLNHNVMYWYQQKSSQAPKLLFHYYDKDFNNEADTPDNFQSRRPNTSFCFLDIRSPGLGDTAMYLCATSRGLAGHTTDTQYFGPGTRLTVL.